The 6 T cell receptor beta chains in this list originate from one sample, sequenced in a study of blood T cell repertoires in COVID-19. Method: immunoSEQ multiplex PCR; TCRdb's copy keeps in-frame clones and lacks some. This sample has 150,000 or so clones, with more than 75% found just once. The sample was PBMCs or T cells enriched from blood (not recorded which). These receptors came from a human donor with acute COVID-19. The donor label of this sample is uncertain.

CDR3 sequence: CASSQEGQGTGEQYF. The CDR3, as DNA: TGTGCCAGCAGCCAAGAGGGACAGGGGACGGGGGAGCAGTACTTC. The rearrangement links TRBV3-1 (or the pseudogene TRBV3-2) to TRBJ2-7, with 10 bases that match TRBD1. Losses at the gene ends were 0 bases for V and 7 bases for J; bases not matched to a gene: 6. CDR3 length: 15 residues. Germline V gene sequence: CDR1 LGHDT, CDR2 YNNKEL (reference sequence).

This clone was picked up a small number of times. This chain uses TRBV6-5 with TRBJ1-3; TRBD1 matches at 8 bases. Germline V lookup: CDR1 MNHEY, CDR2 SVGAGI. This CDR3 is 14 amino acids long. V trimming: 4 bases; J trimming: 3 bases; junction bases outside the gene matches: 2. CDR3 protein: CASSWTGSGNTIYF. CDR3 nucleotides: TGTGCCAGCAGTTGGACAGGGAGTGGAAACACCATATATTTT.

The gene calls are TRBV6-5 and TRBJ1-3, with D tentatively TRBD1 (6 bases). Germline V gives CDR1 MNHEY, CDR2 SVGAGI. The CDR3 has 14 amino acids. Trimming pared 6 bases from V and 3 bases from J, leaving 12 bases between. CDR3 protein: CASRYQDSGNTIYF. CDR3 DNA sequence: TGTGCCAGCAGGTACCAGGACAGTGGAAACACCATATATTTT.

V usage is TRBV15 and J usage is TRBJ2-7; 8 bases map to TRBD1. Germline CDR1 reads LNHNV; CDR2 reads YYDKDF (reference sequence). The CDR3 covers 15 residues. With V trimmed by 1 base and J by 2 bases, 4 bases remained unmatched. CDR3 region: CATSRAMTGAYEQYF. CDR3 DNA sequence: TGTGCCACCAGCAGAGCTATGACAGGGGCCTACGAGCAGTACTTC.

The V call is TRBV29-1, the J call TRBJ1-1; D ambiguous. The CDR3 runs to 11 residues. Between the trimmed V and J ends, which lost 3 bases and 2 bases, there was a span of 4 bases. Germline assignment: CDR1 SQVTM and CDR2 ANQGSEA. This CDR3 reads CSVELNTEAFF. In DNA, the CDR3 is TGCAGCGTTGAGTTAAACACTGAAGCTTTCTTT.

The gene calls are TRBV5-6 and TRBJ1-2; 9 bases agree with TRBD1. This CDR3 spans 15 amino acids. Germline assignment: CDR1 SGHDT and CDR2 YYEEEE. V trimming: 4 bases; J trimming: 4 bases; junction bases outside the gene matches: 8. The CDR3 region has the DNA TGTGCCAGCAGCCCCCCAATGGACAGGGGCTATGGCTACACCTTC. It specifies CASSPPMDRGYGYTF.